These 15 T cell receptor beta chains were all obtained from the same sample, sequenced in a study of blood T cell repertoires in COVID-19. Clones were sequenced by immunoSEQ multiplex PCR, and TCRdb holds only the in-frame ones, with some missing. The data contain around 100,000 clones, around nine tenths of them singletons. Sample: peripheral blood. All receptors come from a human donor in a cohort sampled during active COVID-19.

This rearrangement joins TRBV11-1 to TRBJ1-1; the match to TRBD1 covers 8 bases. The CDR3 is made up of 15 amino acids. The J segment lost 3 bases and the V segment lost 6 bases, leaving 9 bases of the junction unmatched. The germline gives CDR1 SGHAT, CDR2 FQDESV (reference sequence). CDR3 in DNA: TGTGCCAGCAGACTCAGGGGGCGCGGTTACACTGAAGCTTTCTTT. As protein: CASRLRGRGYTEAFF.

This chain joins TRBV10-1 and TRBJ2-3; 7 nucleotides match TRBD2. Losses at the gene ends were 5 bases for V and 5 bases for J; bases not matched to a gene: 1. The CDR3 contains 12 residues. The germline V gene has CDR1 WNHNN and CDR2 SYGVQD (reference sequence). The CDR3 DNA sequence: TGCGCCAGCAGTTGGGAGGGAGATACGCAGTATTTT. Its protein is CASSWEGDTQYF.

This clone was seen once. In DNA, the CDR3 is TGCGCCAGCAGCGAGGGGGTCCGGCGCAATCAGCCCCAGCATTTT. This encodes CASSEGVRRNQPQHF. The chain combines TRBV5-1 with TRBJ1-5; D might be TRBD1 (6 bases). V was cut by 4 bases and J by 2 bases, with 13 bases left in between. The CDR3 spans 15 residues. Germline V gene data show CDR1 as SGHRS and CDR2 as YFSETQ.

The chain recombines TRBV7-9 with TRBJ1-6, with a possible D match to TRBD1 (5 bases). CDR1 is SEHNR, CDR2 FQNEAQ, per germline (reference sequence). The CDR3 extends over 16 amino acids. V was cut by 1 base and J by 6 bases, with 13 bases left in between. In DNA, the CDR3 is TGTGCCAGCAGCTTAGAGGGGAATTTGGCTAATTCACCCCTCCACTTT. It specifies CASSLEGNLANSPLHF.

For the CDR3, the DNA is TGCGCCAGCAGAGAGGGGGCTGATCAGCCCCAGCATTTT. The encoded protein is CASREGADQPQHF. This chain uses TRBV5-1 with TRBJ1-5; 7 nucleotides align to TRBD1. The germline gives CDR1 SGHRS, CDR2 YFSETQ. V lost 5 bases to trimming and J lost 5 bases; unmatched junction nucleotides: 4. The CDR3 is 13 amino acids. The full variable domain, its missing parts supplied by reference TRBV5-1 and TRBJ1-5, is KAGVTQTPRYLIKTRGQQVTLSCSPISGHRSVSWYQQTPGQGLQFLFEYFSETQRNKGNFPGRFSGRQFSNSRSEMNVSTLELGDSALYLCASREGADQPQHFGDGTRLSIL.

The chain recombines TRBV19 with TRBJ2-3, with 11 bases fitting TRBD2. The CDR3 covers 14 residues. Germline lookup yields CDR1 LNHDA and CDR2 SQIVND (reference sequence). The junction had 4 bases not matched to a gene; V was cut back by 7 bases and J by 4 bases. The CDR3 is CASNLAGGADTQYF. The CDR3 DNA reads as TGTGCCAGTAATCTAGCGGGAGGCGCAGATACGCAGTATTTT.

The chain employs TRBV11-3 and TRBJ1-1; a weak D match, TRBD1 (6 bases). The CDR3 loop spans 14 amino acids. Trimming stripped 5 bases from V and 2 bases from J, with 12 bases between. Germline V gene data show CDR1 as SGHNT and CDR2 as YENEEA. CDR3 sequence (DNA): TGTGCCAGCAGCCCGGGACACTCAAACACTGAAGCTTTCTTT. Protein: CASSPGHSNTEAFF. Variable domain in full (rest from reference TRBV11-3 and TRBJ1-1): EAGVVQSPRYKIIEKKQPVAFWCNPISGHNTLYWYLQNLGQGPELLIRYENEEAVDDSQLPKDRFSAERLKGVDSTLKIQPAELGDSAVYLCASSPGHSNTEAFFGQGTRLTVV.

The chain combines TRBV3-1 (or the pseudogene TRBV3-2) with TRBJ1-2; D is undetermined. The germline CDR1 and CDR2 sequences are LGHDT and YNNKEL (reference sequence). The CDR3 is made up of 15 amino acids. The V and J ends lost 1 base and 0 bases respectively, with 9 bases between them. CDR3: CASSQGEGANYGYTF. The CDR3 coding sequence is TGTGCCAGCAGCCAAGGGGAGGGAGCTAACTATGGCTACACCTTC.

This sequence joins TRBV5-1 and TRBJ2-5; D remains unclear. V was pared by 0 bases and J by 1 base, with 10 bases between. The CDR3 consists of 15 residues. Germline V gives CDR1 SGHRS, CDR2 YFSETQ. In DNA, the CDR3 is TGCGCCAGCAGCTTGGGCCCTAACGTCCAAGAGACCCAGTACTTC. Its translation is CASSLGPNVQETQYF. Drawing the rest from reference TRBV5-1 and TRBJ2-5, the complete variable domain is KAGVTQTPRYLIKTRGQQVTLSCSPISGHRSVSWYQQTPGQGLQFLFEYFSETQRNKGNFPGRFSGRQFSNSRSEMNVSTLELGDSALYLCASSLGPNVQETQYFGPGTRLLVL.

The V gene is TRBV7-3, the J gene TRBJ1-1, with TRBD1 matching 7 bases. This CDR3 is 14 amino acids long. Trimming took 2 bases from V and 1 from J; bases not matched to a gene: 1. In germline, CDR1 is SGHTA, CDR2 FQGTGA. The CDR3 DNA reads as TGTGCCAGCAGCTTAGGACAGGCGAACACTGAAGCTTTCTTT. The encoded protein is CASSLGQANTEAFF.

The chain combines TRBV5-1 with TRBJ2-1, with 9 bases that match TRBD2. This CDR3 is built from 17 residues. CDR1 is SGHRS and CDR2 is YFSETQ in the germline V gene. Unmatched junction bases numbered 8, after V lost 0 bases and J lost 4 bases. The CDR3 loop reads CASSLVGAGGKYNEQFF. For the CDR3, the DNA is TGCGCCAGCAGCTTGGTCGGAGCGGGGGGCAAATACAATGAGCAGTTCTTC.

The rearrangement uses TRBV30 and TRBJ2-1; 9 bases map to TRBD2. The V and J ends lost 1 base and 9 bases, in that order; junction bases with no gene match: 10. Germline-derived CDR1 and CDR2 are GTSNPN and SVGIG (reference sequence). CDR3 length equals 15 residues. The CDR3 region is CAWSEGAGGIGEQFF. The CDR3 DNA is TGTGCCTGGAGTGAGGGAGCGGGGGGCATCGGTGAGCAGTTCTTC.

The chain recombines TRBV9 with TRBJ2-6; weak D call: TRBD2 (5 bases). V lost 4 bases and J lost 0, with 11 bases in between. Germline V gene lookup returns CDR1 SGDLS and CDR2 YYNGEE. This CDR3 region has 16 residues. The CDR3 reads CASSSRERSGANVLTF. The CDR3 DNA follows: TGTGCCAGCAGCTCGAGGGAACGCTCTGGGGCCAACGTCCTGACTTTC.

The J gene is TRBJ1-5, the V gene TRBV19, with TRBD1 identical over 7 bases. The CDR3 has 16 amino acids. V was pared by 3 bases and J by 2 bases, with 7 bases of the junction left unmatched. Germline lookup yields CDR1 LNHDA and CDR2 SQIVND (reference sequence). As DNA, the CDR3 is TGTGCCAGTAGTATTAGCAGGGGGGTTCGCAATCAGCCCCAGCATTTT. Protein sequence: CASSISRGVRNQPQHF. The variable domain in full, with the rest retrieved from reference TRBV19 and TRBJ1-5, is DGGITQSPKYLFRKEGQNVTLSCEQNLNHDAMYWYRQDPGQGLRLIYYSQIVNDFQKGDIAEGYSVSREKKESFPLTVTSAQKNPTAFYLCASSISRGVRNQPQHFGDGTRLSIL.

This clone appeared once. The chain combines TRBV5-1 with TRBJ1-6; possibly TRBD1 for D (6 bases). The germline V and J ends were trimmed by 3 bases and 5 bases, with 12 bases remaining between them. Per the germline V gene, CDR1 is SGHRS and CDR2 is YFSETQ. CDR3 length equals 15 residues. For the CDR3, the DNA is TGCGCCAGCAGCTGGAGACAGGACCATAATTCACCCCTCCACTTT. Residues: CASSWRQDHNSPLHF. Combining the CDR3 with reference TRBV5-1 and TRBJ1-6 gives the whole variable domain KAGVTQTPRYLIKTRGQQVTLSCSPISGHRSVSWYQQTPGQGLQFLFEYFSETQRNKGNFPGRFSGRQFSNSRSEMNVSTLELGDSALYLCASSWRQDHNSPLHFGNGTRLTVT.